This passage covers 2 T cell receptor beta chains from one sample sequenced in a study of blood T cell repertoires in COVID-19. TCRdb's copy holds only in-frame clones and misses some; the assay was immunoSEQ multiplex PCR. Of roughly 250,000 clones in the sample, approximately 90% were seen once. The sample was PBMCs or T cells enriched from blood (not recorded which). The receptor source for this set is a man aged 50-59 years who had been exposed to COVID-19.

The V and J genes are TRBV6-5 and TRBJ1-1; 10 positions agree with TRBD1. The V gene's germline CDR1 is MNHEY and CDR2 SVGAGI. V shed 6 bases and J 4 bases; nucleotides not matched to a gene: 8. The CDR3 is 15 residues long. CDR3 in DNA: TGTGCCAGCAGGTTGGGACAGGGGTCAACCACTGAAGCTTTCTTT. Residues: CASRLGQGSTTEAFF.

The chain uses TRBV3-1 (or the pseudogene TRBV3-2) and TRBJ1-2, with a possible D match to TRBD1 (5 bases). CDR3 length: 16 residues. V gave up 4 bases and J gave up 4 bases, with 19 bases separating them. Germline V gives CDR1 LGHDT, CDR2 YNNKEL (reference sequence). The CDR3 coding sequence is TGTGCCAGCAGCCCCATGATAATAGGAGGGGCCTATGGCTACACCTTC. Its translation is CASSPMIIGGAYGYTF.